These T cell receptor beta chains were read from a single sample in a study of cytomegalovirus exposure and HLA in healthy donors. TCRdb keeps only in-frame clones here, not all; method: immunoSEQ multiplex PCR. The sample yields more than 150,000 clones, 65% to 80% seen once. Sequenced input: PBMCs. Every receptor here comes from a woman younger than 45 in good health and CMV-seropositive. The CDR3 runs from the conserved cysteine through the conserved F or W. The D gene is left open where the match is weak. Rows give clone size only sometimes, using once, few, many, or a class for an expanded clone.

cdr3_length: 16
j_call: TRBJ1-3
d_call: .
v_call: TRBV27
clone_size: .
cdr3_aa: CASSPRGRSSGNTIYF
cdr3_nt: TGTGCCAGCAGTCCGCGGGGCAGGAGCTCTGGAAACACCATATATTTT

cdr3_length: 15
j_call: TRBJ2-1
d_call: TRBD2
v_call: TRBV7-7
clone_size: .
cdr3_aa: CASSLGGGGYNEQFF
cdr3_nt: TGTGCCAGCAGCTTAGGCGGGGGGGGCTACAATGAGCAGTTCTTC

cdr3_length: 13
j_call: TRBJ2-2
d_call: .
v_call: TRBV6-1
clone_size: .
cdr3_aa: CASSEDRAGELFF
cdr3_nt: TGTGCCAGCAGTGAAGATCGGGCCGGGGAGCTGTTTTTT

cdr3_length: 16
j_call: TRBJ1-4
d_call: .
v_call: TRBV9
clone_size: .
cdr3_aa: CASSVGQGALWEKLFF
cdr3_nt: TGTGCCAGCAGCGTAGGGCAGGGTGCGCTATGGGAAAAACTGTTTTTT

cdr3_length: 14
j_call: TRBJ1-2
d_call: .
v_call: TRBV7-2
clone_size: .
cdr3_aa: CASSFADRIYGYTF
cdr3_nt: TGTGCCAGCAGCTTCGCCGACAGGATCTATGGCTACACCTTC

cdr3_length: 14
j_call: TRBJ1-2
d_call: .
v_call: TRBV4-2
clone_size: few
cdr3_aa: CASSLGQSKRGYTF
cdr3_nt: TGTGCCAGCAGCCTTGGACAGAGTAAGAGGGGCTACACCTTC

cdr3_length: 13
j_call: TRBJ1-1
d_call: .
v_call: TRBV28
clone_size: once
cdr3_aa: CASKWGGNTEAFF
cdr3_nt: TGTGCCAGCAAGTGGGGAGGGAACACTGAAGCTTTCTTT

cdr3_length: 14
j_call: TRBJ2-1
d_call: .
v_call: TRBV29-1
clone_size: .
cdr3_aa: CSVGRQSSYNEQFF
cdr3_nt: TGCAGCGTTGGTCGACAGAGCTCCTACAATGAGCAGTTCTTC

cdr3_length: 15
j_call: TRBJ2-2
d_call: .
v_call: TRBV6-5
clone_size: once
cdr3_aa: CASSYHGRDTGELFF
cdr3_nt: TGTGCCAGCAGTTATCATGGCAGGGACACCGGGGAGCTGTTTTTT

cdr3_length: 14
j_call: TRBJ1-5
d_call: .
v_call: TRBV4-1
clone_size: .
cdr3_aa: CASSGRGTHQPQHF
cdr3_nt: TGCGCCAGCAGCGGCCGGGGAACCCATCAGCCCCAGCATTTT

cdr3_length: 18
j_call: TRBJ2-7
d_call: TRBD2
v_call: TRBV5-6
clone_size: .
cdr3_aa: CASSSLGSSGVAAYEQYF
cdr3_nt: TGTGCCAGCAGCTCCCTAGGGAGTAGCGGGGTAGCAGCCTACGAGCAGTACTTC

cdr3_length: 15
j_call: TRBJ1-2
d_call: .
v_call: TRBV7-2
clone_size: .
cdr3_aa: CASSLVSGGNYGYTF
cdr3_nt: TGTGCCAGCAGCTTAGTATCCGGGGGGAACTATGGCTACACCTTC

cdr3_length: 14
j_call: TRBJ2-7
d_call: .
v_call: TRBV28
clone_size: .
cdr3_aa: CASSFWQGSYEQYF
cdr3_nt: TGTGCCAGCAGTTTCTGGCAGGGGTCCTACGAGCAGTACTTC

cdr3_length: 13
j_call: TRBJ2-2
d_call: .
v_call: TRBV9
clone_size: .
cdr3_aa: CASSSGFGGELFF
cdr3_nt: TGTGCCAGCAGTTCGGGGTTCGGGGGGGAGCTGTTTTTT

cdr3_length: 13
j_call: TRBJ1-2
d_call: TRBD1
v_call: TRBV10-1
clone_size: few
cdr3_aa: CASSDGPGGGYTF
cdr3_nt: TGCGCCAGCAGTGATGGCCCAGGGGGTGGCTACACCTTC

cdr3_length: 12
j_call: TRBJ2-7
d_call: .
v_call: TRBV7-9
clone_size: .
cdr3_aa: CASSLSGDEQYF
cdr3_nt: TGTGCCAGCAGCTTATCCGGGGACGAGCAGTACTTC

cdr3_length: 15
j_call: TRBJ1-2
d_call: .
v_call: TRBV6-6
clone_size: .
cdr3_aa: CASSNPGVGIYGYTF
cdr3_nt: TGTGCCAGCAGTAACCCGGGAGTAGGCATCTATGGCTACACCTTC

cdr3_length: 13
j_call: TRBJ2-1
d_call: .
v_call: TRBV2
clone_size: .
cdr3_aa: CASTRLSYNEQFF
cdr3_nt: TGTGCCAGCACCCGTCTTTCCTACAATGAGCAGTTCTTC